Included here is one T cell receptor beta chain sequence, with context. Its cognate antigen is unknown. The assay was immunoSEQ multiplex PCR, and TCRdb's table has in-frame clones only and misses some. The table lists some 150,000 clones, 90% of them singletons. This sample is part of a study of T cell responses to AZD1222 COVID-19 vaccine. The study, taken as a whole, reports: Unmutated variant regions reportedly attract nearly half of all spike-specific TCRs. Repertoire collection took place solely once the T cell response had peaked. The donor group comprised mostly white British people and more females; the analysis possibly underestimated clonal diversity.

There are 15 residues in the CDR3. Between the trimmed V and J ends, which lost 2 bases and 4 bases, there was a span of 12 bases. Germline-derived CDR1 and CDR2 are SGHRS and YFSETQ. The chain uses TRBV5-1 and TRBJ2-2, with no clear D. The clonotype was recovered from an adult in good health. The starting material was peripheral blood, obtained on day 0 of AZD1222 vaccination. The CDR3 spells CASSFAGIGTGELFF. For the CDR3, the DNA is TGCGCCAGCAGCTTCGCCGGAATAGGCACCGGGGAGCTGTTTTTT.